The clone carrying this TCR beta chain has only a few counts. Its matching antigen is unknown. The sample is drawn from a study of T cell repertoires in cytomegalovirus infection. Study at large: Public TCR beta signatures marked donors with CMV infection and the matching HLA. Study-level findings and limits: The response measured ex vivo was dominated by TCR beta clonotypes (HLA-C-restricted and CMV-specific). Summed frequency of shared TCR beta families picked out CMV carriers who also had the relevant HLA.

V lost 4 bases and J lost 5, with 14 bases in between. The CDR3 loop spans 15 amino acids. CDR1 SGHVS and CDR2 FQNEAQ come from the germline V gene. TCRdb redid the calling of the reads with MiXCR, one entry per CDR3 protein. The table lists 150,000 or so distinct CDR3 sequences, around 24% of them singletons. The source material was PBMCs. The TCR sequence derives from a human donor in good health (CMV status not recorded). Some clones in this sample may be carry-over from other donors' samples. The chain couples TRBV7-8 to TRBJ2-2; D is perhaps TRBD1 (6 bases). In DNA form, the CDR3 reads TGTGCCAGCAGCTCCAGGGGCGGTGGGACCGGGGAGCTGTTTTTT. Its translation is CASSSRGGGTGELFF.